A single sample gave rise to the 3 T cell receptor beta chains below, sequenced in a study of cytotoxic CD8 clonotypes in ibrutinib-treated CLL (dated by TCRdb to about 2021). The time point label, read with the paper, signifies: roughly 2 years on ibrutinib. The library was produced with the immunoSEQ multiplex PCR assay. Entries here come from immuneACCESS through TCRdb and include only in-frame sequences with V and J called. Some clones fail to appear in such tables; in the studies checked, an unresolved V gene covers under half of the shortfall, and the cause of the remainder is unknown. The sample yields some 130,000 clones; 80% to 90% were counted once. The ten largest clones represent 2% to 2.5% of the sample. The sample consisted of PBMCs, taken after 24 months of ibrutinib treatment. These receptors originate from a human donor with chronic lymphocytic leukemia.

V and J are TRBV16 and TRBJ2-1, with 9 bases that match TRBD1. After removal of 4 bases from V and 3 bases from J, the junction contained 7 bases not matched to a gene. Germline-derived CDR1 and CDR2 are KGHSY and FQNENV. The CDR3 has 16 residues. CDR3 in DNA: TGTGCCAGCAGCCCTTCGACAGGGGGGAACTACAATGAGCAGTTCTTC. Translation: CASSPSTGGNYNEQFF.

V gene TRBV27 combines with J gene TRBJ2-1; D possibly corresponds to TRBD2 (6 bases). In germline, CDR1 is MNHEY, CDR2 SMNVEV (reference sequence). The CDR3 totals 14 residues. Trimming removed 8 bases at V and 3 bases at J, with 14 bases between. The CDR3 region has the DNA TGTGCCAGCCTTAGGTGGGGGGACTACAATGAGCAGTTCTTC. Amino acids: CASLRWGDYNEQFF.

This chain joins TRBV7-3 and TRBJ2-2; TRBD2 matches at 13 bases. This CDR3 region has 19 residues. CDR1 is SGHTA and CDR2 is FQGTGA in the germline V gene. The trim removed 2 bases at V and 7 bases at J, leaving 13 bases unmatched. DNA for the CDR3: TGTGCCAGCAGCTTAGGATACCCCGGACTAGCGGGAGATATCGGGGAGCTGTTTTTT. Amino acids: CASSLGYPGLAGDIGELFF.